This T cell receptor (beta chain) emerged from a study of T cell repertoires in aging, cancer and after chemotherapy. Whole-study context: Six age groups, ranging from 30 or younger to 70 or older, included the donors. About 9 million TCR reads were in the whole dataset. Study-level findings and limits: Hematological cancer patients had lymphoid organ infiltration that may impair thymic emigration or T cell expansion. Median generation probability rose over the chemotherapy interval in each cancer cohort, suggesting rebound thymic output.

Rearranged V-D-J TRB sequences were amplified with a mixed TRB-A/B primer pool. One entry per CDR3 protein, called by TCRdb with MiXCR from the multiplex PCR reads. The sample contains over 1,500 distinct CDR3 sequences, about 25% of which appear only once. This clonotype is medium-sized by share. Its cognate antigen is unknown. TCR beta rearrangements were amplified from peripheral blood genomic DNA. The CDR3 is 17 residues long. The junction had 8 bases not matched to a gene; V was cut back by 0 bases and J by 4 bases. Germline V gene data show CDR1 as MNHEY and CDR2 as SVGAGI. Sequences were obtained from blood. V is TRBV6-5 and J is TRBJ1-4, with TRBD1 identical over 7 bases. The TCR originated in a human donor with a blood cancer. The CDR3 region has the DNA TGTGCCAGCAGTTACTCTTTTCAGGGGGGAGTTAATGAAAAACTGTTTTTT. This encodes CASSYSFQGGVNEKLFF.